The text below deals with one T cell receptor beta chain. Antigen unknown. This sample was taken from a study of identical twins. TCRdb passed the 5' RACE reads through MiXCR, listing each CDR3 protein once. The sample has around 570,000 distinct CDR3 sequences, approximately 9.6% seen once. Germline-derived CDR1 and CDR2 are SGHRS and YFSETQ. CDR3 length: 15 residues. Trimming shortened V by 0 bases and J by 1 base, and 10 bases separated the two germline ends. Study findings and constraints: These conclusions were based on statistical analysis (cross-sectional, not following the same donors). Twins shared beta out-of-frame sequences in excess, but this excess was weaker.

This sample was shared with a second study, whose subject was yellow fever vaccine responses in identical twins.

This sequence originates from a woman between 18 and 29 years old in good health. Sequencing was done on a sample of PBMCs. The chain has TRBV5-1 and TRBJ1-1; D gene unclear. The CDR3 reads CASSLVPGSNTEAFF. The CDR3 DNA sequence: TGCGCCAGCAGCTTGGTTCCGGGCTCGAACACTGAAGCTTTCTTT.